This T cell receptor beta chain was observed in a study of blood T cell repertoires in COVID-19. Turning to the study itself: Samples taken during acute and convalescent COVID-19 were collected in the United States, Italy and Spain. T cells, B-cell-depleted T cells, or PBMCs provided the cDNA or gDNA that served as material.

In the authors' methods: Scientists estimated how many nucleated cells there were by amplifying reference gene primers. This table comes from immunoSEQ multiplex PCR, and its TCRdb copy is limited to in-frame clones, with some not included. V and J calls plus clone size are reproduced from that table; the DNA served to infer D and trimming. Seen here are about 140,000 clones, around 88% observed once, and the top ten hold about 5%. CDR3 length: 15 amino acids. The V and J ends lost 11 bases and 0 bases respectively, with 19 bases between them. Per germline, CDR1 MNHEY and CDR2 SMNVEV (reference sequence).

The TCR sequence derives from a human donor in a cohort sampled during active COVID-19. Sequenced: peripheral blood. The chain combines TRBV27 with TRBJ1-1; D perhaps matches TRBD1 (5 bases). The CDR3 nucleotides read TGTGCCGCCCGGCAGGGCCGTTCGGTGAACACTGAAGCTTTCTTT. Translated: CAARQGRSVNTEAFF.